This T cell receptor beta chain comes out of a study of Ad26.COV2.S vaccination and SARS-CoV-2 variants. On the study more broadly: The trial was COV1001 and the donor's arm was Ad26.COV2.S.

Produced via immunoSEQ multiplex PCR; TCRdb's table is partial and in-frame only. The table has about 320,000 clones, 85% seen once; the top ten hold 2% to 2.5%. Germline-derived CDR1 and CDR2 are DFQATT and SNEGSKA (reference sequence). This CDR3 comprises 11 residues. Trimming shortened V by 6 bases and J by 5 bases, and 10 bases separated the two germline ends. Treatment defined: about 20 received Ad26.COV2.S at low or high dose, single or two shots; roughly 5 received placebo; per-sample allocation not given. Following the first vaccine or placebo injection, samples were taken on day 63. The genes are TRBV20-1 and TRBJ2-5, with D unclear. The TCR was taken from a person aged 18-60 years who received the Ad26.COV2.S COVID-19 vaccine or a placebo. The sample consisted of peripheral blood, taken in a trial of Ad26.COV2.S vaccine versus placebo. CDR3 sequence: CSAQVGETQYF. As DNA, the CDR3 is TGCAGTGCCCAAGTCGGGGAGACCCAGTACTTC.